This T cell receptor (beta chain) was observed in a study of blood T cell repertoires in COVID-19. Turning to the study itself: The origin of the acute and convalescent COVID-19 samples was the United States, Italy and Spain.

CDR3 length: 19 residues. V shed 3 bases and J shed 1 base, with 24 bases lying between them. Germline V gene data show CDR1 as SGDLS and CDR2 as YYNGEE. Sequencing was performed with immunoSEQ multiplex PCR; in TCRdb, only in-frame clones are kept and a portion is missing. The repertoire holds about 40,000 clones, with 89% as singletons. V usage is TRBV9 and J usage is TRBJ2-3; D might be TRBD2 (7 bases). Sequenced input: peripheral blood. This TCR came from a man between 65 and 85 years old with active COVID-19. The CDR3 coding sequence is TGTGCCAGCAGCGCCACCCTGCTAGCGGCGGGGGCTCGCACAGATACGCAGTATTTT. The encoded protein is CASSATLLAAGARTDTQYF.